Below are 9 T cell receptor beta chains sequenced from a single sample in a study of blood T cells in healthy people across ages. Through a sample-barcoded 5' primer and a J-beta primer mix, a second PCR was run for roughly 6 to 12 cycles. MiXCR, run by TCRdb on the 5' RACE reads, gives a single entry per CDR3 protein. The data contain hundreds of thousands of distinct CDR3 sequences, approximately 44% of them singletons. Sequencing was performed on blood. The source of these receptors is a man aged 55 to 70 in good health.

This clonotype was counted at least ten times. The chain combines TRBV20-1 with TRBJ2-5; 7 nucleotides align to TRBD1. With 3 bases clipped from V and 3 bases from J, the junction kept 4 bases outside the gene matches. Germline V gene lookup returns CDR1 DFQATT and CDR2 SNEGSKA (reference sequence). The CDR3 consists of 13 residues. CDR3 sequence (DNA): TGCAGTGCTAGGACAGGGATAGAAGAGACCCAGTACTTC. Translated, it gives CSARTGIEETQYF.

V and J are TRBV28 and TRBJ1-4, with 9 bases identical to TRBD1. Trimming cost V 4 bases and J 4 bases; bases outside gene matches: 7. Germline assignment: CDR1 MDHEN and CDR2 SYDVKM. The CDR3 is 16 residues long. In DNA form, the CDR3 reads TGTGCCAGCAGTTCCTCCGGGACAGGGAATAATGAAAAACTGTTTTTT. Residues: CASSSSGTGNNEKLFF.

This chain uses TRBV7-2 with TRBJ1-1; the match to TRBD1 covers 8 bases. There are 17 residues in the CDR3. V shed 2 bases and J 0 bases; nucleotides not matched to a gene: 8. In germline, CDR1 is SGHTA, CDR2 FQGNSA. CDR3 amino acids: CASSLQAAGGLNTEAFF. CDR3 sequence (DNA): TGTGCCAGCAGCTTACAGGCGGCAGGGGGCCTGAACACTGAAGCTTTCTTT.

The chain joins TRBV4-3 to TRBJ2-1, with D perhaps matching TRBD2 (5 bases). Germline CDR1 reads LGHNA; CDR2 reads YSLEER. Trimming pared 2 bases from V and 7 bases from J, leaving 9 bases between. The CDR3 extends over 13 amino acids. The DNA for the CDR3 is TGCGCCAGCAGCCAATGGGAGCAGAATGAGCAGTTCTTC. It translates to CASSQWEQNEQFF.

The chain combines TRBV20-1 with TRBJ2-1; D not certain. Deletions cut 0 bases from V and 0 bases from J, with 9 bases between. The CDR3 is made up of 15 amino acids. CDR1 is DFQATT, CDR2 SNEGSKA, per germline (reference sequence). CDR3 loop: CSARDFRSSYNEQFF. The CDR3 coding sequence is TGCAGTGCTAGAGATTTCAGGAGCTCCTACAATGAGCAGTTCTTC.

For the CDR3, the DNA is TGCAGCGTTGACAGGAGCACAGATACGCAGTATTTT. Amino acids: CSVDRSTDTQYF. V is TRBV29-1 and J is TRBJ2-3; D is undetermined. Trimming took off 3 bases at V and 0 bases at J, with 4 bases between the two ends. The V gene's germline CDR1 is SQVTM and CDR2 ANQGSEA. CDR3 size: 12 residues.

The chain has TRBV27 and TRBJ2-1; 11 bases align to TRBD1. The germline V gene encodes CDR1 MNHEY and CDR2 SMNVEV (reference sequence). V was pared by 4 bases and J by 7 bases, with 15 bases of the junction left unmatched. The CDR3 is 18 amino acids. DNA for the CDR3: TGTGCCAGCAGTTCATCTTACTCGGGACAGGGGGGCATTAATGAGCAGTTCTTC. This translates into CASSSSYSGQGGINEQFF.

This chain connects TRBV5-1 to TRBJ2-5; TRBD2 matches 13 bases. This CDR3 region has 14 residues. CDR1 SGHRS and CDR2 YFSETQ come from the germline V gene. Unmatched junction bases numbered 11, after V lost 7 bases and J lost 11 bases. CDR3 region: CASGGTSGDNEQYF. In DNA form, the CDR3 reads TGCGCCAGCGGCGGGACTAGCGGGGACAATGAGCAGTACTTC.

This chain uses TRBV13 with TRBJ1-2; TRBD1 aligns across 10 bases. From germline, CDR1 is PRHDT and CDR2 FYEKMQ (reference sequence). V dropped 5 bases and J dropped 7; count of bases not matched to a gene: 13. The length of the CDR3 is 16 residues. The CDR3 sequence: CASSLRTGGVRGGYTF. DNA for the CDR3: TGTGCCAGCAGCCTTCGGACAGGGGGAGTTCGGGGTGGCTACACCTTC.